The 27 T cell receptor beta chains below were found in one sample sequenced in a study of blood T cell repertoires in COVID-19. Generated by immunoSEQ multiplex PCR, the TCRdb table keeps only in-frame clones and is missing some. The sample contains roughly 150,000 clones, about 85% of which appear only once. Sequencing was carried out using peripheral blood. The source is a woman in her sixties or seventies with acute or convalescent COVID-19.

The rearrangement uses TRBV4-3 and TRBJ2-6; possibly TRBD1 for D (5 bases). Germline CDR1 and CDR2: LGHNA and YSLEER. The CDR3 sequence is 21 residues long. V lost 0 bases, J lost 0 bases, and 21 bases lay in between. The CDR3 DNA sequence: TGCGCCAGCAGCCAAGATATCCCAGGGCGGTTTCTGAGCTCTGGGGCCAACGTCCTGACTTTC. Protein product: CASSQDIPGRFLSSGANVLTF.

This chain connects TRBV29-1 to TRBJ2-7, with a tentative D call TRBD2 (6 bases). V lost 7 bases to trimming and J lost 2 bases, with 15 bases between them. Per the germline V gene, CDR1 is SQVTM and CDR2 is ANQGSEA. The length of the CDR3 is 13 residues. The CDR3 bases are TGCAGCGCCGCCGGAGGGGCGACCTACGAGCAGTACTTC. Amino acid sequence: CSAAGGATYEQYF.

This clone was found a few times. The chain carries TRBV2 and TRBJ2-1; D gene uncertain. Between the trimmed V and J ends, which lost 2 bases and 7 bases, there was a span of 6 bases. Germline V gene sequence: CDR1 SNHLY, CDR2 FYNNEI. The CDR3 is 12 residues long. CDR3 sequence: CASSEHENEQFF. The CDR3 region has the DNA TGTGCCAGCAGTGAACACGAGAATGAGCAGTTCTTC.

This clone occurred a few times. The chain joins TRBV5-6 to TRBJ1-4; D might be TRBD1 (6 bases). V shed 0 bases and J shed 3 bases, with 15 bases lying between them. CDR3 length: 17 residues. Per germline, CDR1 SGHDT and CDR2 YYEEEE. Here the CDR3 reads CASSLVSGAGPNEKLFF. The CDR3 DNA sequence: TGTGCCAGCAGCTTGGTATCAGGGGCTGGTCCTAATGAAAAACTGTTTTTT.

The rearrangement links TRBV7-9 to TRBJ2-3; weak D call: TRBD2 (6 bases). The CDR3 sequence is 15 residues long. CDR1 is SEHNR, CDR2 FQNEAQ, per germline (reference sequence). Trimming took 5 bases from V and 2 from J, leaving 14 bases between them. CDR3 residues: CASSPKTRTTDTQYF. The CDR3, as DNA: TGTGCCAGCAGCCCTAAGACTAGAACCACAGATACGCAGTATTTT.

This chain links TRBV6-6 with TRBJ2-1; D gene uncertain. Germline CDR1 is MNHNY and CDR2 is SVGAGI (reference sequence). Trimming stripped 6 bases from V and 9 bases from J, with 12 bases between. The CDR3 has 12 amino acids. The CDR3 here is CASRTPSGEQFF. The CDR3 nucleotides are TGTGCCAGCAGAACCCCCTCGGGTGAGCAGTTCTTC.

The rearrangement links TRBV7-9 to TRBJ2-7; 8 positions agree with TRBD1. The CDR3 spans 13 residues. In germline, CDR1 is SEHNR, CDR2 FQNEAQ (reference sequence). Trimming removed 1 base from V and 9 bases from J; junction bases left unmatched: 5. The CDR3 reads CASSLGQGARQYF. DNA of the CDR3: TGTGCCAGCAGCTTAGGGCAGGGGGCGCGGCAGTACTTC.

The V call is TRBV5-8, the J call TRBJ1-6; D might be TRBD1 (6 bases). Per germline, CDR1 SGHTS and CDR2 YDEGEE. The length of the CDR3 is 15 residues. Trimming pared 1 base from V and 8 bases from J, leaving 13 bases between. CDR3 sequence: CASSLWTASDSPLHF. As DNA, the CDR3 is TGTGCCAGCAGCTTGTGGACAGCGAGCGATTCACCCCTCCACTTT.

The V and J genes are TRBV18 and TRBJ2-3; D ambiguous. The V end was cut by 3 bases, the J end by 9 bases, with 16 bases between. Germline CDR1 is KGHSH and CDR2 is LQKENI. The CDR3 totals 14 residues. This CDR3 reads CASSPALTDSTQYF. CDR3 bases: TGTGCCAGCTCACCCGCCCTGACTGATAGCACGCAGTATTTT. The full variable domain, rest sourced from reference TRBV18 and TRBJ2-3, is NAGVMQNPRHLVRRRGQEARLRCSPMKGHSHVYWYRQLPEEGLKFMVYLQKENIIDESGMPKERFSAEFPKEGPSILRIQQVVRGDSAAYFCASSPALTDSTQYFGPGTRLTVL.

CDR3: CASDRDWWDEQFF. The CDR3 DNA sequence: TGCGCCAGTGATAGGGACTGGTGGGATGAGCAGTTCTTC. This chain connects TRBV23-1 to TRBJ2-1; D is perhaps TRBD2 (6 bases). TRBV23-1 is assigned to the ORF class and has an uncertain function. This CDR3 contains 13 residues. Trimming cost V 9 bases and J 8 bases, with 17 bases left between them.

CDR3 bases: TGTGCCAGCAGCCCACAGGGGTTAACTTCAAAAGCTTTCTTT. This codes for CASSPQGLTSKAFF. V usage is TRBV6-5 and J usage is TRBJ1-1; TRBD1 agrees at 7 bases. The CDR3 covers 14 residues. CDR1 is MNHEY and CDR2 is SVGAGI in the germline V gene. Germline trimming cut 6 bases from V and 9 bases from J; bases unmatched to any gene: 13.

The V call is TRBV2, the J call TRBJ1-1, with D possibly TRBD1 on 5 matching bases. The CDR3 runs to 14 residues. The V end lost 6 bases, the J end lost 4 bases, and 15 bases lay between the germline ends. CDR1 is SNHLY, CDR2 FYNNEI, per germline. CDR3 bases: TGTGCCAGCAGGATGGTAGGGGCTGGCACTGAAGCTTTCTTT. It is translated as CASRMVGAGTEAFF.

The genes are TRBV6-6 and TRBJ1-4; TRBD1 agrees at 9 bases. Germline V gene lookup returns CDR1 MNHNY and CDR2 SVGAGI (reference sequence). The CDR3 spans 16 residues. J was trimmed by 8 bases and V by 4 bases; bases with no gene match: 11. The CDR3 loop is CASSSPAGTGKEKLFF. The DNA of the CDR3 is TGTGCCAGCAGTTCACCTGCCGGGACAGGGAAGGAAAAACTGTTTTTT.

With respect to this clone: Mismatch with germline at one junction end may stem from a read error. The V call is TRBV19, the J call TRBJ1-1; 7 bases map to TRBD1. The germline V gene has CDR1 LNHDA and CDR2 SQIVND (reference sequence). The CDR3 runs to 11 residues. In nucleotides, the CDR3 is TGTGCCAGTAGTTTAGCCGGGACAGAGGTTTTT. Residues: CASSLAGTEVF.

The V call is TRBV21-1, the J call TRBJ2-3; the tabulated D call, TRBD2, remains unverified against the DNA. TRBV21-1 is described as a pseudogene. CDR3 length: 17 residues. CDR3 sequence (DNA): TGTGCCAGCAGCCACGCGCTACGGAGGCCCTGCACAGATACGCAGTATTTT. It translates to CASSHALRRPCTDTQYF.

Here the CDR3 DNA reads TGTGCCAGCAGCGAAACCGGGACAGGGGGCGCCGAGCAGTACTTC. Its translation is CASSETGTGGAEQYF. This rearrangement joins TRBV9 to TRBJ2-7, with TRBD1 identical over 12 bases. Per germline, CDR1 SGDLS and CDR2 YYNGEE. Trimming cost V 3 bases and J 6 bases; bases outside gene matches: 7. The CDR3 is 15 amino acids.

The J gene is TRBJ1-2, the V gene TRBV7-9, with D maybe TRBD1 (6 bases). The CDR3 has 14 residues. V lost 2 bases and J lost 4, with 11 bases in between. Germline CDR1 and CDR2: SEHNR and FQNEAQ (reference sequence). CDR3 amino acids: CASSLLQGFYGYTF. The CDR3 coding sequence is TGTGCCAGCAGCTTATTACAGGGATTCTATGGCTACACCTTC.

Comment on this clone: Since the CDR3 does not end with the conserved phenylalanine or tryptophan, this likely comes from a read error. It is unclear where the CDR3 begins or ends on the DNA, so no DNA is shown, and the CDR3 is as TCRdb lists it. The chain is built from TRBV5-4 and TRBJ1-2; TRBD1, the table's D call, was not compared with the DNA. The CDR3 is 14 amino acids in total, end residues counted. Germline V CDR1 and CDR2: SGHNT, YYREEE (reference sequence). The CDR3 spells CASSLDPMAKDISV.

The chain has TRBV27 and TRBJ1-1, with D uncertain. This CDR3 contains 14 residues. Trimming stripped 2 bases from V and 4 bases from J, with 11 bases between. Per germline, CDR1 MNHEY and CDR2 SMNVEV (reference sequence). CDR3 bases: TGTGCCAGCAGTTTAGGAGGAGGAACCACTGAAGCTTTCTTT. It codes for CASSLGGGTTEAFF.

This clone was counted a single time. The rearrangement uses TRBV9 and TRBJ2-1, with D uncertain. The CDR3 contains 11 residues. Germline V CDR1 and CDR2: SGDLS, YYNGEE. V lost 5 bases and J lost 9, with 9 bases in between. The CDR3 spells CASRKSGEQFF. The DNA for the CDR3 is TGTGCCAGCAGGAAATCGGGTGAGCAGTTCTTC. The variable domain in full, completed from reference TRBV9 and TRBJ2-1, reads DSGVTQTPKHLITATGQRVTLRCSPRSGDLSVYWYQQSLDQGLQFLIQYYNGEERAKGNILERFSAQQFPDLHSELNLSSLELGDSALYFCASRKSGEQFFGPGTRLTVL.

This chain connects TRBV15 to TRBJ1-1; 7 bases agree with TRBD1. There are 16 residues in the CDR3. The trim removed 1 base at V and 3 bases at J, leaving 8 bases unmatched. Germline V lookup: CDR1 LNHNV, CDR2 YYDKDF (reference sequence). The CDR3 DNA follows: TGTGCCACCAGCAGAGTTATGACCAGGGGGGACACTGAAGCTTTCTTT. This codes for CATSRVMTRGDTEAFF.

V is TRBV30 and J is TRBJ1-3; no firm D call. This CDR3 is built from 17 residues. From germline, CDR1 is GTSNPN and CDR2 SVGIG (reference sequence). With 3 bases removed from V and 0 bases from J, the gap between germline ends came to 18 bases. CDR3 sequence (DNA): TGTGCCTGGAGCCTGGGATGGACGGGGAGCTCTGGAAACACCATATATTTT. Translating gives CAWSLGWTGSSGNTIYF.

This chain links TRBV2 with TRBJ2-1, with D perhaps matching TRBD1 (6 bases). The CDR3 runs to 15 residues. Germline CDR1 and CDR2: SNHLY and FYNNEI. The germline V and J ends were trimmed by 5 bases and 1 base, with 12 bases remaining between them. The CDR3 DNA reads TGTGCCAGCAGTAGCATGGGGGCTTCCTACAATGAGCAGTTCTTC. The encoded protein is CASSSMGASYNEQFF. Full variable domain (rest looked up from reference TRBV2 and TRBJ2-1): EPEVTQTPSHQVTQMGQEVILRCVPISNHLYFYWYRQILGQKVEFLVSFYNNEISEKSEIFDDQFSVERPDGSNFTLKIRSTKLEDSAMYFCASSSMGASYNEQFFGPGTRLTVL.

The table lists this clone with a count of one. The chain couples TRBV5-1 to TRBJ1-4; D possibly corresponds to TRBD1 (6 bases). There are 14 residues in the CDR3. The ends were cut back, 4 bases at V and 7 bases at J, with 14 bases in the middle. The germline CDR1 and CDR2 sequences are SGHRS and YFSETQ. CDR3 protein: CASSTGTRGEKLFF. The CDR3 DNA reads as TGCGCCAGCAGCACCGGGACCAGGGGTGAAAAACTGTTTTTT.

The V call is TRBV6-2 or TRBV6-3, the J call TRBJ2-5; a possible D gene is TRBD2 (6 bases). With 5 bases removed from V and 0 bases from J, the gap between germline ends came to 13 bases. The CDR3 covers 15 residues. Germline CDR1 MNHEY, CDR2 SVGEGT. This CDR3 reads CASSAGGANQETQYF. The CDR3 DNA sequence: TGTGCCAGCAGTGCGGGCGGGGCGAACCAAGAGACCCAGTACTTC.

This clone was recorded once. The DNA for the CDR3 is TGTGCCAGCTCACCACGTCCCGGACAGGGCCACAATGAGCAGTTCTTC. Protein product: CASSPRPGQGHNEQFF. The chain joins TRBV18 to TRBJ2-1, with 8 bases matching TRBD1. V lost 1 base and J lost 5; bases outside the gene matches: 7. CDR3 length equals 16 residues. CDR1 is KGHSH, CDR2 LQKENI, per germline.

The chain joins TRBV15 to TRBJ2-7; tentatively, D is TRBD1 (6 bases). Trimming removed 1 base from V and 6 bases from J, with 10 bases in between. CDR1 is LNHNV and CDR2 is YYDKDF in the germline V gene (reference sequence). This CDR3 contains 13 residues. The CDR3 sequence: CATSRGRGSEQYV. CDR3 nucleotides: TGTGCCACCAGCAGAGGCAGGGGTTCCGAGCAGTACGTC.